The clone carrying this T cell receptor beta chain has ten or more counts. Trimming removed 8 bases from V and 3 bases from J; junction bases left unmatched: 1. The CDR3 is made up of 12 amino acids. Germline loops: CDR1 MNHEY, CDR2 SVGAGI. The sample is drawn from a study of T cells after posttransplantation cyclophosphamide. Libraries were prepared by immunoSEQ multiplex PCR; TCRdb keeps only in-frame clonotypes and omits some of them. Singletons are absent from the sample, which has 20,000 to 25,000 clones. This TCR derives from an older woman in good health, CMV-negative, and a related stem cell transplant donor. The sequenced material came from PBMCs. The V call is TRBV6-5, the J call TRBJ2-1, with 7 bases lining up with TRBD2. The CDR3 loop is CASRGVYNEQFF. The CDR3 DNA is TGTGCCAGCCGGGGGGTCTACAATGAGCAGTTCTTC.